The 18 T cell receptor beta chains presented below share a single source sample, sequenced in a study of monozygotic twins with inflammatory bowel disease. TCRdb reprocessed the 5' RACE reads, keeping one entry per CDR3 protein, no DNA. The listing records roughly 300,000 distinct CDR3 sequences. The sample consisted of blood. These receptors all stem from a human donor with ulcerative colitis or Crohn's disease, or a healthy co-twin of an affected twin (not recorded which).

This chain links TRBV20-1 with TRBJ1-5; the D call from TCRdb, TRBD1, cannot be confirmed without DNA. The CDR3 runs 12 residues. Germline CDR1 DFQATT, CDR2 SNEGSKA (reference sequence). CDR3 residues: CSVPREAGPQHF.

CDR3 sequence: CAWTNRGVNQPQHF. The gene calls are TRBV30 and TRBJ1-5; TCRdb gives TRBD1 as the D gene, but with no DNA this cannot be confirmed. Germline V gene lookup returns CDR1 GTSNPN and CDR2 SVGIG (reference sequence). This CDR3 comprises 14 residues.

This chain uses TRBV12-3 or TRBV12-4 with TRBJ2-3. The CDR3 has 15 amino acids. CDR3 protein: CASSFLAGGTDTQYF.

The chain is built from TRBV7-2 and TRBJ2-7. The CDR3 is 13 residues long. CDR1 is SGHTA, CDR2 FQGNSA, per germline. CDR3 sequence: CASSKTDSYEQYF.

The chain recombines TRBV4-1 with TRBJ2-7; as DNA is missing, the TRBD1 call by TCRdb cannot be tested. The length of the CDR3 is 16 residues. The germline gives CDR1 MGHRA, CDR2 YSYEKL. The CDR3 spells CASSQNPGTGSYEQYF.

The chain uses TRBV5-6 and TRBJ2-7; no DNA is available, so the TRBD1 call from TCRdb remains unchecked. The CDR3 is made up of 14 amino acids. Germline CDR1 is SGHDT and CDR2 is YYEEEE. The CDR3: CASSLEGHLYEQYF. The full variable domain, its missing parts supplied by reference TRBV5-6 and TRBJ2-7, is DAGVTQSPTHLIKTRGQQVTLRCSPKSGHDTVSWYQQALGQGPQFIFQYYEEEERQRGNFPDRFSGHQFPNYSSELNVNALLLGDSALYLCASSLEGHLYEQYFGPGTRLTVT.

CDR3 region: CASSLRRVTEQFF. The chain links TRBV13 to TRBJ2-1. CDR1 is PRHDT and CDR2 is FYEKMQ in the germline V gene (reference sequence). This CDR3 is built from 13 residues. Supplemented by reference TRBV13 and TRBJ2-1, the full variable domain reads AAGVIQSPRHLIKEKRETATLKCYPIPRHDTVYWYQQGPGQDPQFLISFYEKMQSDKGSIPDRFSAQQFSDYHSELNMSSLELGDSALYFCASSLRRVTEQFFGPGTRLTVL.

This chain joins TRBV18 and TRBJ2-7; TCRdb's D gene call, TRBD1, goes unchecked for lack of DNA. The CDR3 length is 17 residues. Germline loops: CDR1 KGHSH, CDR2 LQKENI. The CDR3 is CASSLSAGGLDSYEQYF.

The chain links TRBV4-3 to TRBJ1-6; the D call from TCRdb, TRBD1, cannot be confirmed without DNA. Germline V gene data show CDR1 as LGHNA and CDR2 as YSLEER. This CDR3 region has 14 residues. The CDR3 loop reads CASSPGSFNSPLHF.

The V call is TRBV28, the J call TRBJ2-5; the D gene TCRdb calls, TRBD2, cannot be checked with no DNA. Germline lookup yields CDR1 MDHEN and CDR2 SYDVKM. The CDR3 loop spans 14 amino acids. This chain's CDR3 is CASSVGRGRETQYF.

The rearrangement links TRBV4-2 to TRBJ1-2; TCRdb indicates TRBD1, and absent DNA this call remains unverified. The CDR3 sequence is 15 residues long. Germline V CDR1 and CDR2: LGHNA, YNFKEQ. The CDR3 sequence is CASSQDQGVLSGYTF.

V is TRBV3-1 and J is TRBJ2-3; TCRdb indicates TRBD1, and absent DNA this call remains unverified. The CDR3 extends over 15 amino acids. Germline V gene data show CDR1 as LGHDT and CDR2 as YNNKEL (reference sequence). This chain's CDR3 is CASSGGWTGTDTQYF.

This clonotype is called medium-sized based on its frequency. The chain combines TRBV5-1 with TRBJ2-7. In germline, CDR1 is SGHRS, CDR2 YFSETQ. CDR3 size: 12 residues. The CDR3 loop reads CASNRNDYEQYF.

The chain couples TRBV6-1 to TRBJ1-3; TCRdb names TRBD1, which stays unverified in the absence of DNA. The length of the CDR3 is 14 residues. Germline V gene data show CDR1 as MNHNS and CDR2 as SASEGT. Here the CDR3 reads CASSPTGSGNTIYF.

The V and J genes are TRBV29-1 and TRBJ2-2; the TCRdb call, TRBD1, lacks DNA for checking. The CDR3 has 14 residues. Germline CDR1 reads SQVTM; CDR2 reads ANQGSEA. The CDR3 spells CSVDSGAPTGELFF.

The gene calls are TRBV7-9 and TRBJ2-7; lacking DNA, the TRBD1 call made by TCRdb goes unchecked. The CDR3 consists of 17 residues. Germline V gene sequence: CDR1 SEHNR, CDR2 FQNEAQ (reference sequence). The CDR3 here is CASSLASGGTGAYEQYF.

The chain uses TRBV10-3 and TRBJ1-5. The CDR3 is 14 amino acids. The germline V gene has CDR1 ENHRY and CDR2 SYGVKD. The CDR3 protein is CAISDAASNQPQHF.

The chain joins TRBV7-2 to TRBJ2-3. The CDR3 is 12 amino acids. Per germline, CDR1 SGHTA and CDR2 FQGNSA. This CDR3 reads CASSHGPDTQYF. The full variable domain, completed using reference TRBV7-2 and TRBJ2-3, is GAGVSQSPSNKVTEKGKDVELRCDPISGHTALYWYRQSLGQGLEFLIYFQGNSAPDKSGLPSDRFSAERTGGSVSTLTIQRTQQEDSAVYLCASSHGPDTQYFGPGTRLTVL.